This TCR beta chain was obtained from a study of Graves' ophthalmopathy and Graves' hyperthyroidism. Study-wide findings and caveats: Built on 13 signatures, a model told ophthalmopathy apart from stable hyperthyroidism with 85% to 90% sensitivity and under 83% specificity.

Diagnoses were established from clinical symptoms, serum thyroxine, TRAb, thyroid ultrasound and orbital computed tomography. Germline CDR1 SGHRS, CDR2 YFSETQ. V was cut by 3 bases and J by 5 bases, with 26 bases left in between. The CDR3 sequence is 18 residues long. RNA transcripts yielded amplified TCR beta CDR3 regions. RT-PCR in the first round used HTBI primers; a second-round multiplex PCR followed. TCRdb re-analysed the multiplex PCR reads in MiXCR, keeping a single row per CDR3 protein. The sample yields 1 million to 1.3 million distinct CDR3 sequences, about two fifths seen once. Concerning this clonotype: Its target is unknown.

Sequencing was done on a sample of peripheral blood or thyroid tissue (not recorded which). The receptor comes from an adult man with Graves' hyperthyroidism. The chain has TRBV5-1 and TRBJ1-1; a possible D gene is TRBD1 (6 bases). CDR3 loop: CASSSKLKQGSTRTEAFF. The DNA for the CDR3 is TGCGCCAGCAGCTCCAAATTGAAACAGGGATCGACGAGGACTGAAGCTTTCTTT.